Below, 15 T cell receptor beta chains from the same sample are listed, as sequenced in a study of T-cell memory formation after mild COVID-19. One entry per CDR3 protein results from TCRdb running MiXCR on the 5' RACE reads. In the table there are about 210,000 distinct CDR3 sequences, roughly 30% of which are singletons. Sequencing input: PBMCs or a T cell subset sorted from them (not recorded which). The origin of the receptors is an adult woman who had mild COVID-19 (a few samples of this study predate the infection). Cell type and time point are not known.

CDR3 DNA: TGCGCCAGCAGCTTGATGGATAACACTGAAGCTTTCTTT. Amino acid sequence: CASSLMDNTEAFF. The V gene is TRBV5-1, the J gene TRBJ1-1; D is undetermined. Trimming took off 1 base at V and 2 bases at J, with 6 bases between the two ends. The CDR3 length is 13 residues. CDR1 is SGHRS, CDR2 YFSETQ, per germline.

This clonotype was counted only a few times. CDR3 bases: TGCGCCAGCAGCCGCGGGACTCAAGAGACCCAGTACTTC. As protein: CASSRGTQETQYF. V and J are TRBV5-1 and TRBJ2-5, with D possibly being TRBD2 (6 bases). The germline V gene encodes CDR1 SGHRS and CDR2 YFSETQ. This CDR3 is built from 13 residues. Trimming pared 4 bases from V and 2 bases from J, leaving 9 bases between.

The chain employs TRBV5-1 and TRBJ1-1, with D possibly being TRBD1 (5 bases). The ends were cut back, 0 bases at V and 5 bases at J, with 11 bases in the middle. Germline CDR1 SGHRS, CDR2 YFSETQ. This CDR3 has 14 amino acids. DNA of the CDR3: TGCGCCAGCAGCTTGGGCAGGAAGGGGACTGAAGCTTTCTTT. Its translation is CASSLGRKGTEAFF.

V is TRBV12-3 or TRBV12-4 and J is TRBJ2-7, with a tentative D call TRBD1 (6 bases). The CDR3 length is 14 residues. Trimming left V 5 bases short and J 5 bases short, with 16 bases between. The CDR3 spells CASSPTGSFNEQYF. The CDR3 nucleotides are TGTGCCAGCAGTCCCACAGGGAGCTTCAACGAGCAGTACTTC.

The chain uses TRBV21-1 and TRBJ2-7; TRBD1 was called by the table and not checked on the DNA. TRBV21-1 is a listed pseudogene. CDR3 size: 15 residues. This CDR3 reads CASSETGTESYEQYF. The CDR3 nucleotides read TGTGCCAGCAGCGAGACCGGGACAGAGTCCTACGAGCAGTACTTC.

This chain uses TRBV7-9 with TRBJ2-7; D is unclear. Germline assignment: CDR1 SEHNR and CDR2 FQNEAQ (reference sequence). With 0 bases removed from V and 4 bases from J, the gap between germline ends came to 7 bases. The CDR3 is 13 residues long. CDR3 amino acids: CASSLAHSYEQYF. The CDR3 nucleotides read TGTGCCAGCAGCTTAGCGCATAGTTACGAGCAGTACTTC.

As to this clonotype: A much larger clonotype is one base distant, so this may be a read error. The chain carries TRBV3-1 and TRBJ2-3, with TRBD1 identical over 7 bases. The CDR3 has 13 amino acids. Germline V CDR1 and CDR2: LGHDT, YNNKEL (reference sequence). CDR3 sequence reads: CATRQGSTATQYF. CDR3 DNA sequence: TGTGCCACGCGACAGGGAAGCACAGCTACGCAGTATTTT.

This chain joins TRBV12-3 or TRBV12-4 and TRBJ2-5, with D possibly being TRBD1 (6 bases). The CDR3 runs to 13 residues. V was pared by 6 bases and J by 5 bases, with 13 bases between. CDR3 region: CASRPDRNETQYF. The CDR3 DNA reads TGTGCCAGCAGACCAGACAGGAACGAGACCCAGTACTTC.

V is TRBV30 and J is TRBJ1-1, with D hard to call. This CDR3 spans 13 amino acids. Trimming stripped 0 bases from V and 5 bases from J, with 10 bases between. From germline, CDR1 is GTSNPN and CDR2 SVGIG (reference sequence). The CDR3 DNA reads TGTGCCTGGAGTGTGGAAGGGTTGACTGAAGCTTTCTTT. Protein: CAWSVEGLTEAFF.

The chain joins TRBV2 to TRBJ2-5; weak D call: TRBD2 (8 bases). Trimming left V 8 bases short and J 1 base short, with 20 bases between. Germline CDR1 is SNHLY and CDR2 is FYNNEI. The CDR3 spans 16 residues. The CDR3 sequence is CASAAGAGGTQETQYF. The CDR3 nucleotides read TGTGCCAGCGCAGCGGGGGCAGGGGGGACCCAAGAGACCCAGTACTTC.

The chain employs TRBV19 and TRBJ1-1, with a possible D match to TRBD1 (5 bases). V was pared by 3 bases and J by 11 bases, with 10 bases between. The CDR3 is 11 amino acids. Germline CDR1 LNHDA, CDR2 SQIVND (reference sequence). The DNA for the CDR3 is TGTGCCAGTAGTATCCGGGGCGAGGCTTTCTTT. It is translated as CASSIRGEAFF.

This chain links TRBV5-1 with TRBJ1-1, with TRBD1 identical over 10 bases. The CDR3 loop spans 14 amino acids. From germline, CDR1 is SGHRS and CDR2 YFSETQ. V trimming: 6 bases; J trimming: 5 bases; junction bases outside the gene matches: 7. The CDR3: CASKKTGGRTEAFF. CDR3 nucleotides: TGCGCCAGCAAAAAGACAGGGGGCCGAACTGAAGCTTTCTTT.

This chain links TRBV30 with TRBJ2-7, with D perhaps matching TRBD1 (5 bases). Trimming took off 0 bases at V and 4 bases at J, with 10 bases between the two ends. The CDR3 has 13 amino acids. Germline values: CDR1 GTSNPN, CDR2 SVGIG (reference sequence). The CDR3 is CAWSVQVQYEQYF. Written as DNA, the CDR3 is TGTGCCTGGAGTGTACAGGTCCAGTACGAGCAGTACTTC.

The CDR3: CASSPQAAPAGETQYF. CDR3 DNA sequence: TGTGCCAGCTCCCCGCAAGCGGCCCCGGCCGGGGAGACCCAGTACTTC. The chain recombines TRBV18 with TRBJ2-5; maybe TRBD2 (5 bases). The germline V gene encodes CDR1 KGHSH and CDR2 LQKENI. V lost 6 bases, J lost 5 bases, and 22 bases lay in between. The CDR3 has 16 residues.

The sample holds a few counts of this clonotype. This sequence joins TRBV6-6 and TRBJ2-5, with D possibly matching TRBD1 (6 bases). CDR3 length: 15 amino acids. Between the trimmed V and J ends, which lost 1 base and 2 bases, there was a span of 11 bases. The germline CDR1 and CDR2 sequences are MNHNY and SVGAGI (reference sequence). The CDR3 loop reads CASSYLPGQQETQYF. The CDR3 DNA is TGTGCCAGCAGTTACTTGCCTGGACAGCAAGAGACCCAGTACTTC.